Below are 20 T cell receptor beta chains sequenced from a single sample in a study of blood T cell repertoires in COVID-19. Produced via immunoSEQ multiplex PCR; TCRdb's table is partial and in-frame only. The sample lists a few hundred thousand clones, less than 90% occurring once. Sequencing was done on a sample of peripheral blood. The receptors here all came from a woman aged 60-70 years who had recovered from COVID-19.

The chain carries TRBV6-5 and TRBJ1-2; D remains ambiguous. V lost 6 bases and J 1 base, leaving 15 bases between the germline ends. The CDR3 is 15 residues long. Per the germline V gene, CDR1 is MNHEY and CDR2 is SVGAGI. CDR3 in amino acids: CASRIRSLGNYGYTF. DNA of the CDR3: TGTGCCAGCAGGATCCGGAGCCTCGGTAACTATGGCTACACCTTC.

This chain joins TRBV6-6 and TRBJ2-1; 9 bases map to TRBD2. V trimming: 5 bases; J trimming: 0 bases; junction bases outside the gene matches: 5. The CDR3 is 16 residues long. The germline CDR1 and CDR2 sequences are MNHNY and SVGAGI (reference sequence). The CDR3, as DNA: TGTGCCAGCAGTCCCCTAGCGGGGAGCTCCTACAATGAGCAGTTCTTC. It codes for CASSPLAGSSYNEQFF.

V usage is TRBV4-3 and J usage is TRBJ2-7, with D perhaps TRBD1 (6 bases). The V gene lost 3 bases and the J gene lost 3 bases, with 18 bases spanning the gap. The V gene's germline CDR1 is LGHNA and CDR2 YSLEER. This CDR3 region has 16 residues. CDR3 protein: CASSQARTEVYYEQYF. The CDR3, as DNA: TGCGCCAGCAGCCAGGCTAGGACAGAAGTTTACTACGAGCAGTACTTC.

The chain has TRBV20-1 and TRBJ2-1; 8 nucleotides line up with TRBD2. Germline V gives CDR1 DFQATT, CDR2 SNEGSKA (reference sequence). V dropped 3 bases and J dropped 7; count of bases not matched to a gene: 8. The CDR3 has 14 amino acids. Here the CDR3 reads CSASAGGAANEQFF. CDR3 nucleotide sequence: TGCAGTGCTAGTGCCGGGGGGGCCGCAAATGAGCAGTTCTTC.

There are a few counts of this clone. This CDR3 is CSARGGGGYTF. Here the CDR3 DNA reads TGCAGTGCTAGAGGGGGAGGTGGCTACACCTTC. V is TRBV20-1 and J is TRBJ1-2; D call uncertain. This CDR3 region has 11 residues. Germline CDR1 reads DFQATT; CDR2 reads SNEGSKA (reference sequence). Trimming took 1 base from V and 7 from J, leaving 7 bases between them.

V usage is TRBV18 and J usage is TRBJ2-2, with a tentative D call TRBD1 (6 bases). The V end was cut by 0 bases, the J end by 4 bases, with 12 bases between. Germline CDR1 and CDR2: KGHSH and LQKENI. The CDR3 extends over 16 amino acids. This chain's CDR3 is CASSPPWEQGTGELFF. Written as DNA, the CDR3 is TGTGCCAGCTCACCACCGTGGGAACAGGGCACCGGGGAGCTGTTTTTT.

The chain has TRBV24-1 and TRBJ2-3, with 9 bases lining up with TRBD2. The CDR3 covers 13 residues. J gave up 1 base and V 12 bases, and 4 bases lay outside the gene matches. In germline, CDR1 is KGHDR, CDR2 SFDVKD. Written as DNA, the CDR3 is TGTGCCGCCCAGCGGGGGGGCACAGATACGCAGTATTTT. It specifies CAAQRGGTDTQYF.

This clone was seen ten or more times. This same CDR3 is encoded by further DNA sequences in the sample. The chain links TRBV7-2 to TRBJ1-5; TRBD1 agrees at 9 bases. The V and J ends lost 4 bases and 1 base, in that order; junction bases with no gene match: 11. The CDR3 has 18 amino acids. Germline values: CDR1 SGHTA, CDR2 FQGNSA. The CDR3, as DNA: TGTGCCAGCAGCTCCGGGACAGGGTCAATGGGGAGCAATCAGCCCCAGCATTTT. Its protein is CASSSGTGSMGSNQPQHF.

The chain carries TRBV5-5 and TRBJ2-5; maybe TRBD1 (5 bases). The V gene's germline CDR1 is SGHKS and CDR2 YYEKEE (reference sequence). The CDR3 consists of 14 residues. The V end lost 3 bases, the J end lost 4 bases, and 13 bases lay between the germline ends. CDR3 nucleotide sequence: TGTGCCAGCAGCTATTACTCTCAGGGAGAGACCCAGTACTTC. It codes for CASSYYSQGETQYF.

V is TRBV5-1 and J is TRBJ1-1; the D is unclear. This CDR3 has 14 residues. Germline V gene sequence: CDR1 SGHRS, CDR2 YFSETQ. V was shortened by 0 bases and J by 7 bases, with 13 bases between the two germline ends. The CDR3 here is CASSLAARGSEAFF. The CDR3 DNA reads TGCGCCAGCAGCTTGGCCGCGCGTGGGAGTGAAGCTTTCTTT.

V gene TRBV19 combines with J gene TRBJ1-2; D not certain. CDR1 is LNHDA, CDR2 SQIVND, per germline (reference sequence). There are 14 residues in the CDR3. Trimming took off 1 base at V and 3 bases at J, with 9 bases between the two ends. CDR3: CASSIAGRDYGYTF. The CDR3 DNA sequence: TGTGCCAGTAGTATAGCTGGGCGGGACTATGGCTACACCTTC.

V and J are TRBV7-6 and TRBJ2-7; 13 bases agree with TRBD2. Germline V lookup: CDR1 SGHVS, CDR2 FNYEAQ. V lost 3 bases, J lost 0 bases, and 8 bases stayed unmatched. The CDR3 sequence is 18 residues long. The CDR3, as DNA: TGTGCCAGCAGCTTGGTTCCGGGACTAGCGGGGAGCTCCTACGAGCAGTACTTC. This encodes CASSLVPGLAGSSYEQYF.

The rearrangement uses TRBV27 and TRBJ2-1; D uncertain. The CDR3 extends over 15 amino acids. The germline CDR1 and CDR2 sequences are MNHEY and SMNVEV (reference sequence). V lost 0 bases and J lost 5, with 11 bases in between. The DNA for the CDR3 is TGTGCCAGCAGTTTATCTTTTTGGCCCGACAATGAGCAGTTCTTC. It codes for CASSLSFWPDNEQFF.

This rearrangement joins TRBV7-9 to TRBJ2-7, with D possibly TRBD1 on 6 matching bases. The CDR3 is 16 amino acids. Trimming removed 4 bases from V and 3 bases from J, with 19 bases in between. Germline CDR1 SEHNR, CDR2 FQNEAQ (reference sequence). The CDR3 is CASSSDQTGEFYEQYF. In DNA, the CDR3 is TGTGCCAGCAGCTCCGATCAGACAGGAGAATTCTACGAGCAGTACTTC.

This clone was picked up a small number of times. J is TRBJ2-4 and V is TRBV11-2; 9 bases line up with TRBD2. After removal of 3 bases from V and 2 bases from J, the junction contained 8 bases not matched to a gene. The CDR3 loop spans 17 amino acids. CDR1 is SGHAT and CDR2 is FQNNGV in the germline V gene. The CDR3 DNA reads TGTGCCAGCAGCTTTGCGGCGGGGGGGCCAACCAAAAACATTCAGTACTTC. It yields the protein CASSFAAGGPTKNIQYF.

V gene TRBV7-3 combines with J gene TRBJ2-2; 11 bases line up with TRBD2. The CDR3 is 18 residues long. Germline values: CDR1 SGHTA, CDR2 FQGTGA. V was pared by 2 bases and J by 4 bases, with 9 bases of the junction left unmatched. CDR3 DNA: TGTGCCAGCAGCTTAGATCTAGCGGGGGGCCCGGGCACCGGGGAGCTGTTTTTT. It encodes CASSLDLAGGPGTGELFF.

The chain employs TRBV6-2 or TRBV6-3 and TRBJ1-2; D not certain. V was clipped by 0 bases and J by 3 bases, with 11 bases between them. Germline lookup yields CDR1 MNHEY and CDR2 SVGEGT. The CDR3 contains 15 residues. The CDR3 region has the DNA TGTGCCAGCAGTTACTCAGGAGAGGGAGACTATGGCTACACCTTC. Its protein product is CASSYSGEGDYGYTF.

This chain connects TRBV5-6 to TRBJ1-1; TRBD1 aligns across 7 bases. The CDR3 runs 14 residues. Trimming at V came to 3 bases and at J to 11 bases, leaving 13 bases not matched to a gene. Germline CDR1 is SGHDT and CDR2 is YYEEEE. The CDR3, as DNA: TGTGCCAGCAGCTATACCGGGACAGACATCTCCGCTTTCTTT. This codes for CASSYTGTDISAFF.

The chain uses TRBV5-1 and TRBJ2-7; 9 nucleotides align to TRBD1. Trimming removed 3 bases from V and 2 bases from J; junction bases left unmatched: 6. CDR1 and CDR2 from the germline V gene are SGHRS and YFSETQ. The CDR3 is 15 amino acids. The CDR3 reads CASSSQGQGPYEQYF. The CDR3 DNA is TGCGCCAGCAGCTCCCAAGGACAGGGGCCCTACGAGCAGTACTTC.

The chain links TRBV29-1 to TRBJ1-2; D perhaps matches TRBD1 (5 bases). V was trimmed by 0 bases and J by 12 bases, leaving 11 bases between them. The length of the CDR3 is 11 residues. Looked up from germline, CDR1 is SQVTM and CDR2 is ANQGSEA. The CDR3 loop reads CSVEDPRQNTF. In DNA, the CDR3 is TGCAGCGTTGAAGATCCGAGACAGAACACCTTC.